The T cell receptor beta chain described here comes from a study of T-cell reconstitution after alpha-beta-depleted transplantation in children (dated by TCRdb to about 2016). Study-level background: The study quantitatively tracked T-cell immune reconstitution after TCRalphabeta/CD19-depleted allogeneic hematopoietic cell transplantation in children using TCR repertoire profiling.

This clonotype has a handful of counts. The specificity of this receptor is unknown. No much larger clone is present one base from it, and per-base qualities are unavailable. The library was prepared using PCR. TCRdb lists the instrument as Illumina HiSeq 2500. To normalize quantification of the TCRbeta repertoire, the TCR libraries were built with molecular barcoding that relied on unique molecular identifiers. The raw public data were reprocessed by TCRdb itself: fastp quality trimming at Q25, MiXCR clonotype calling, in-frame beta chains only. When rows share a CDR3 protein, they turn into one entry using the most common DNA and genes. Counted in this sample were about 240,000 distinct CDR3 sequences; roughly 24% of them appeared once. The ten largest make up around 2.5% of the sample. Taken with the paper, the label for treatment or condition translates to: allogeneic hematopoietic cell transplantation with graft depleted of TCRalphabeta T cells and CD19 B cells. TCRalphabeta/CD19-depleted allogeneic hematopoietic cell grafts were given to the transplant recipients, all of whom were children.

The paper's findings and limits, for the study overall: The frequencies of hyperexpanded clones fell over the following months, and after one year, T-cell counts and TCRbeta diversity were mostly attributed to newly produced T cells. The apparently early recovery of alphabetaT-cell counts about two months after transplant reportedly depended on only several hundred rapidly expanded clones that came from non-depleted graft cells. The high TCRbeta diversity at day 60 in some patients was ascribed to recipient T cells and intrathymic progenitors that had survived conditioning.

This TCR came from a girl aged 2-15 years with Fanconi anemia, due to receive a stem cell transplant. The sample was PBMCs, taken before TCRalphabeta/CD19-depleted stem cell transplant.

The CDR3 protein is CSASRRLVLNFRQFF. In nucleotides, the sequence is TGCAGTGCTAGCCGAAGACTAGTACTCAATTTTCGGCAGTTCTTC. Recombination connected TRBV20-1 to TRBJ2-1; TRBD2 might be the D gene, on 6 matching bases. The CDR3, from cysteine to phenylalanine, totals 15 residues. The DNA shown is the 45-base CDR3, in frame from base 1. CDR1 is given as DFQATT and CDR2 as SNEGSKA, both from the germline V gene (reference sequence). The V end loses 3 bases and the J end loses 12 bases, and a stretch of 24 bases separates them.